These T cell receptor beta chains were read from a single sample in a study of blood T cell repertoires in COVID-19. Sequenced by immunoSEQ multiplex PCR; TCRdb stores in-frame clones only, minus some. This table holds about 26,000 clones, approximately 64% found once. Input material: peripheral blood. These TCRs come from a man in his 60s with active or convalescent COVID-19. CDR3s include the opening cysteine and the closing phenylalanine or tryptophan. A D gene is named only where the DNA matches it firmly. Expanded clones are given a class, and other clones once, few, many or no size at all.

length: 15
size: .
J: TRBJ1-1
D: .
V: TRBV3-1/TRBV3-2
DNA: TGTGCCAGCAGCCAAGTTGGGGGGACGCAGCGTGAAGCTTTCTTT
CDR3: CASSQVGGTQREAFF

length: 18
size: .
J: TRBJ2-5
D: TRBD2
V: TRBV2
DNA: TGTGCCAGCAGTGAGCCAGGGGGACTAGCGGGAGGGGAGGAGACCCAGTACTTC
CDR3: CASSEPGGLAGGEETQYF

length: 16
size: .
J: TRBJ2-7
D: TRBD2
V: TRBV14
DNA: TGTGCCAGCAGCTCCCGGGGTAGCGGGACAAACTACGAGCAGTACTTC
CDR3: CASSSRGSGTNYEQYF

length: 13
size: .
J: TRBJ1-2
D: TRBD1
V: TRBV11-2
DNA: TGTGCCAGCAGCGAGACAGGGGGCTTCGGCTACACCTTC
CDR3: CASSETGGFGYTF

length: 15
size: .
J: TRBJ2-1
D: .
V: TRBV11-2
DNA: TGTGCCAGCAGCCCCCGACCACGACAGCACAATGAGCAGTTCTTC
CDR3: CASSPRPRQHNEQFF

length: 12
size: .
J: TRBJ2-5
D: TRBD2
V: TRBV24-1
DNA: TGTGCCACCAGTATTAGCGGGGGGACCCAGTACTTC
CDR3: CATSISGGTQYF

length: 14
size: .
J: TRBJ2-7
D: .
V: TRBV6-2/TRBV6-3
DNA: TGTGCCAGCAGTTACGTTGGGGGCGCGTACGAGCAGTACTTC
CDR3: CASSYVGGAYEQYF

length: 14
size: .
J: TRBJ2-7
D: TRBD2
V: TRBV7-9
DNA: TGTGCCAGCAGCGCGACTAGCGGTACCTACGAGCAGTACTTC
CDR3: CASSATSGTYEQYF

length: 14
size: once
J: TRBJ1-1
D: .
V: TRBV7-8
DNA: TGTGCCAGCAGGATGGCGGGGACGAACACTGAAGCTTTCTTT
CDR3: CASRMAGTNTEAFF

length: 15
size: .
J: TRBJ1-6
D: TRBD1
V: TRBV6-5
DNA: TGTGCCAGTTTGCGTGCCGGGACAGGGATTTCACCCCTCCACTTT
CDR3: CASLRAGTGISPLHF

length: 15
size: .
J: TRBJ2-5
D: .
V: TRBV5-1
DNA: TGCGCCAGCAGCTTCATCGGGAGTTATGAGGAGACCCAGTACTTC
CDR3: CASSFIGSYEETQYF

length: 14
size: .
J: TRBJ1-3
D: .
V: TRBV9
DNA: TGTGCCAGCAGCGCACGACAAGCTGGAAACACCATATATTTT
CDR3: CASSARQAGNTIYF

length: 22
size: .
J: TRBJ2-3
D: TRBD2
V: TRBV4-1
DNA: TGCGCCAGCAGCCAACTCCCAGGACTAGCGGGAGGGAGGTTACTTAGCACAGATACGCAGTATTTT
CDR3: CASSQLPGLAGGRLLSTDTQYF

length: 14
size: .
J: TRBJ1-1
D: .
V: TRBV7-9
DNA: TGTGCCAGCAGCCCCGGTATCCCGAACACTGAAGCTTTCTTT
CDR3: CASSPGIPNTEAFF

length: 17
size: .
J: TRBJ2-2
D: TRBD2
V: TRBV7-8
DNA: TGTGCCAGCAGTTCGAGGACTAGCGGGGGGTATACCGGGGAGCTGTTTTTT
CDR3: CASSSRTSGGYTGELFF

length: 15
size: .
J: TRBJ1-1
D: .
V: TRBV19
DNA: TGTGCCAGTAGTATAGGAACCGGGAGAGGGACTGAAGCTTTCTTT
CDR3: CASSIGTGRGTEAFF

length: 16
size: .
J: TRBJ2-1
D: TRBD1
V: TRBV11-3
DNA: TGTGCCAGCAGCCGCAAAGAGGGGGCGTCCTACAATGAGCAGTTCTTC
CDR3: CASSRKEGASYNEQFF

length: 15
size: .
J: TRBJ2-7
D: .
V: TRBV7-6
DNA: TGTGCCAGCAGCTTAGCTCGGGACATTACCTACGAGCAGTACTTC
CDR3: CASSLARDITYEQYF

length: 15
size: medium-sized
J: TRBJ2-7
D: TRBD2
V: TRBV7-8
DNA: TGTGCCAGCAGCCCCCGGACTAGCGGGAGTCTCGAGCAGTACTTC
CDR3: CASSPRTSGSLEQYF

length: 18
size: .
J: TRBJ1-1
D: .
V: TRBV5-1
DNA: TGCGCCAGCAGCTTGCTATTATCAGGAAGCTTCATGAACACTGAAGCTTTCTTT
CDR3: CASSLLLSGSFMNTEAFF

length: 16
size: once
J: TRBJ1-2
D: .
V: TRBV10-3
DNA: TGTGCCACGAGACTAGGGGTTTCGGGATCTAACTATGGCTACACCTTC
CDR3: CATRLGVSGSNYGYTF

length: 15
size: once
J: TRBJ2-3
D: .
V: TRBV5-6
DNA: TGTGCCAGCAGCTTGGAAGGCGGGAAGGCAGATACGCAGTATTTT
CDR3: CASSLEGGKADTQYF